This T cell receptor (beta chain) comes out of a study of early T cells in non-severe SARS-CoV-2 infection. For the study at large: Unsorted whole blood bulk RNA was sequenced, with unpaired chains.

As regards this clonotype: Its antigen is unknown.

Attachment of unique molecular identifiers to individual cDNA molecules was performed. From the 5' RACE reads, TCRdb called clonotypes with MiXCR, one entry per CDR3 protein. The sample has about 80,000 distinct CDR3 sequences, about 16% seen once. Study-level results: Reliance on VDJdb matching favored anti-spike CD8 responses; private and CD4 specificities were missed.

The CDR3 runs to 16 residues. The germline CDR1 and CDR2 sequences are WSHSY and SAAADI. Trimming removed 3 bases from V and 0 bases from J, with 9 bases in between. Sequencing input: whole blood. This receptor was obtained from an adult who was a healthcare worker with PCR-confirmed SARS-CoV-2 infection or an uninfected control (not recorded which). This chain uses TRBV10-2 with TRBJ1-6; no clear D. DNA of the CDR3: TGCGCCAGCAGTGAAAGGGTCAGCTCCTATAATTCACCCCTCCACTTT. Translation: CASSERVSSYNSPLHF.